The clone carrying this T cell receptor beta chain was observed a handful of times. No antigen is known for it. The data are from a study of blood T cells in healthy people across ages. V lost 4 bases to trimming and J lost 4 bases, with 13 bases between them. CDR3 length: 13 amino acids. Germline V gene sequence: CDR1 SQVTM, CDR2 ANQGSEA. General study findings and limits: Among long-lived donors, naive CD4+ cells were more numerous and diversity higher than in aged donors.

It was with a sample-barcoded 5' primer and a J-beta primer mix that a second PCR of roughly 6 to 12 cycles was run. One entry per CDR3 protein results from TCRdb running MiXCR on the 5' RACE reads. The profile shows 1.5 million to 2 million distinct CDR3 sequences, 28% of them singletons. This sequence joins TRBV29-1 and TRBJ1-1, with TRBD1 as a possible D gene (6 bases). The source is a woman aged 30 to 39 in good health. The sequenced sample was blood. The CDR3 here is CSVAQGYGTEAFF. The CDR3 DNA reads as TGCAGCGTTGCACAGGGCTATGGCACTGAAGCTTTCTTT.